This T cell receptor beta chain was recovered during a study of T cell responses to AZD1222 COVID-19 vaccine. The protocol was immunoSEQ multiplex PCR, while the TCRdb copy is restricted to in-frame clones and leaves out a portion. The sample holds around 190,000 clones, roughly 92% seen once. A note on this clone: The sample holds other DNA sequences that translate to the same CDR3.

This CDR3 spans 13 amino acids. V gave up 3 bases and J gave up 4 bases, with 9 bases separating them. The clonotype was recovered from an adult in good health. The sequencing here drew on peripheral blood, taken on day 0 of AZD1222 vaccination. The gene calls are TRBV12-3 or TRBV12-4 and TRBJ1-2; possible D gene TRBD1, 5 bases. CDR3 bases: TGTGCCAGCAGTTTGGCAGGGAGCTATGGCTACACCTTC. Translation: CASSLAGSYGYTF.